Shown below are 30 T cell receptor beta chains from a single sample sequenced in a study of CD8+ T cells in alopecia areata. Treatment: oral pan-JAK inhibitor, 5-10 mg twice daily. Investigators isolated RNA and reverse transcribed it into cDNA to act as the sequencing template. Clones were read by immunoSEQ multiplex PCR, and TCRdb kept only the in-frame ones, dropping some. Here the sample spans roughly 120,000 clones, approximately 51% being singletons. The sequencing used CD4+ T cells sorted from blood, collected at week 24, from a patient treated with tofacitinib. These receptors came from a human donor with alopecia areata.

The chain couples TRBV2 to TRBJ1-1, with 7 bases fitting TRBD1. The CDR3 length is 13 residues. V was clipped by 6 bases and J by 1 base; unmatched bases: 2. The V gene's germline CDR1 is SNHLY and CDR2 FYNNEI. The CDR3 DNA sequence: TGTGCCAGCAGGGGACAGTGGAACACTGAAGCTTTCTTT. Translation gives CASRGQWNTEAFF. The complete variable domain, with remaining parts taken from reference TRBV2 and TRBJ1-1, reads EPEVTQTPSHQVTQMGQEVILRCVPISNHLYFYWYRQILGQKVEFLVSFYNNEISEKSEIFDDQFSVERPDGSNFTLKIRSTKLEDSAMYFCASRGQWNTEAFFGQGTRLTVV.

The rearrangement uses TRBV25-1 and TRBJ2-2, with 8 bases aligning to TRBD2. The germline V gene has CDR1 MGHDK and CDR2 SYGVNS. The CDR3 totals 16 residues. J gave up 4 bases and V 5 bases, and 9 bases lay outside the gene matches. CDR3 nucleotide sequence: TGTGCCAGCAGTAGTAGCGGGACCCGAACCACCGGGGAGCTGTTTTTT. It is translated as CASSSSGTRTTGELFF. The full variable domain, rest sourced from reference TRBV25-1 and TRBJ2-2, is EADIYQTPRYLVIGTGKKITLECSQTMGHDKMYWYQQDPGMELHLIHYSYGVNSTEKGDLSSESTVSRIRTEHFPLTLESARPSHTSQYLCASSSSGTRTTGELFFGEGSRLTVL.

The rearrangement joins TRBV6-5 to TRBJ2-7; D not certain. V was pared by 6 bases and J by 3 bases, with 12 bases between. The CDR3 extends over 13 amino acids. Germline CDR1 reads MNHEY; CDR2 reads SVGAGI. CDR3 loop: CASSRPLDYEQYF. Written as DNA, the CDR3 is TGTGCCAGCAGCCGCCCTTTGGACTACGAGCAGTACTTC.

This rearrangement joins TRBV6-5 to TRBJ1-2; 8 bases align to TRBD1. CDR1 MNHEY and CDR2 SVGAGI come from the germline V gene. V trimming: 7 bases; J trimming: 5 bases; junction bases outside the gene matches: 6. This CDR3 contains 13 residues. CDR3 in amino acids: CASKDRTGYGYTF. CDR3 sequence (DNA): TGTGCCAGCAAGGACCGGACAGGGTATGGCTACACCTTC.

V usage is TRBV30 and J usage is TRBJ2-3; 14 bases line up with TRBD2. The CDR3 length is 15 residues. V was pared by 3 bases and J by 4 bases, with 3 bases of the junction left unmatched. CDR1 GTSNPN and CDR2 SVGIG come from the germline V gene (reference sequence). This CDR3 is CAWRTGLAGADTQYF. CDR3 bases: TGTGCCTGGAGGACGGGACTAGCGGGGGCAGATACGCAGTATTTT.

The gene calls are TRBV30 and TRBJ1-1, with D perhaps matching TRBD1 (5 bases). This CDR3 is 16 amino acids long. V was clipped by 4 bases and J by 4 bases, with 22 bases between them. Germline V gives CDR1 GTSNPN, CDR2 SVGIG (reference sequence). This CDR3 is CAWISHYGGVATEAFF. In nucleotides, the CDR3 is TGTGCCTGGATTTCACATTATGGGGGGGTAGCCACTGAAGCTTTCTTT.

This sequence joins TRBV7-8 and TRBJ2-3; possibly TRBD2 for D (5 bases). Germline assignment: CDR1 SGHVS and CDR2 FQNEAQ. The CDR3 extends over 17 amino acids. Deletions cut 4 bases from V and 4 bases from J, with 21 bases between. The DNA of the CDR3 is TGTGCCAGCAGCTCCCCGAGGACGGCGGGTGTTTCAGATACGCAGTATTTT. Its protein product is CASSSPRTAGVSDTQYF.

This clone has just a few counts. This sample also contains other DNA sequences that code for the same CDR3. The chain couples TRBV5-6 to TRBJ2-5; D is uncertain. This CDR3 is 13 amino acids long. Per the germline V gene, CDR1 is SGHDT and CDR2 is YYEEEE. The V end lost 3 bases, the J end lost 0 bases, and 6 bases lay between the germline ends. CDR3 DNA sequence: TGTGCCAGCAGCTCTCAGAACCAAGAGACCCAGTACTTC. This gives the protein CASSSQNQETQYF.

In this sample, this clone turned up a few times. The chain is built from TRBV30 and TRBJ2-2, with D tentatively TRBD1 (6 bases). This CDR3 contains 17 residues. The germline V gene has CDR1 GTSNPN and CDR2 SVGIG (reference sequence). V was shortened by 0 bases and J by 0 bases, with 14 bases between the two germline ends. The CDR3 DNA reads as TGTGCCTGGAGTGTACTAGGAAGGACAGCGAACACCGGGGAGCTGTTTTTT. This sequence encodes CAWSVLGRTANTGELFF.

This clone was detected once. This rearrangement joins TRBV4-3 to TRBJ2-5, with D maybe TRBD1 (5 bases). Germline V lookup: CDR1 LGHNA, CDR2 YSLEER. This CDR3 is built from 17 residues. V lost 4 bases to trimming and J lost 4 bases, with 22 bases between them. The CDR3 is CASSPRAGSTQGETQYF. The CDR3 nucleotides read TGCGCCAGCAGCCCCCGAGCAGGATCCACCCAGGGAGAGACCCAGTACTTC.

V is TRBV4-1 and J is TRBJ1-1, with 9 bases that match TRBD1. The V segment lost 3 bases and the J segment 1 base; nucleotides outside the gene matches: 6. CDR3 length: 16 residues. Germline CDR1 reads MGHRA; CDR2 reads YSYEKL. The CDR3, as DNA: TGCGCCAGCAGCCACCTGACAGGGGGGTCGAACACTGAAGCTTTCTTT. Its translation is CASSHLTGGSNTEAFF.

This clone appeared a few times. V and J are TRBV6-6 and TRBJ1-1; D is undetermined. Trimming stripped 4 bases from V and 3 bases from J, with 6 bases between. The germline gives CDR1 MNHNY, CDR2 SVGAGI (reference sequence). The CDR3 sequence is 12 residues long. CDR3 DNA: TGTGCCAGCAGTTTAAGGGACACTGAAGCTTTCTTT. It yields the protein CASSLRDTEAFF.

The chain is built from TRBV5-6 and TRBJ2-7, with D perhaps matching TRBD2 (6 bases). CDR3 size: 15 residues. Germline CDR1 is SGHDT and CDR2 is YYEEEE. V gave up 0 bases and J gave up 0 bases, with 10 bases separating them. CDR3 bases: TGTGCCAGCAGCTTGGGCGGGGCGAGCTCCTACGAGCAGTACTTC. It is translated as CASSLGGASSYEQYF.

J is TRBJ1-2 and V is TRBV10-3; TRBD1 matches at 8 bases. J lost 7 bases, V lost 2 bases, and 12 bases had no gene match. The CDR3 length is 16 residues. CDR1 ENHRY and CDR2 SYGVKD come from the germline V gene. This CDR3 reads CAISERSGTGSIGYTF. The CDR3 nucleotides read TGTGCCATCAGTGAGCGGTCGGGGACAGGAAGTATTGGCTACACCTTC.

The V gene is TRBV5-4, the J gene TRBJ2-7; 11 positions agree with TRBD1. This CDR3 comprises 15 residues. Germline CDR1 reads SGHNT; CDR2 reads YYREEE (reference sequence). V lost 4 bases and J lost 3; bases outside the gene matches: 6. Here the CDR3 DNA reads TGTGCCAGCAGCCCCGGGACAGGGGGTAACTACGAGCAGTACTTC. Residues: CASSPGTGGNYEQYF.

This clone was seen a few times. The rearrangement links TRBV30 to TRBJ1-2; perhaps TRBD1 as D (6 bases). Trimming took off 0 bases at V and 4 bases at J, with 24 bases between the two ends. The CDR3 length is 18 residues. Looked up from germline, CDR1 is GTSNPN and CDR2 is SVGIG (reference sequence). CDR3 nucleotides: TGTGCCTGGAGTGTGCCCGGGTTGGCGTCGATAGGGGGCTATGGCTACACCTTC. Translated, it gives CAWSVPGLASIGGYGYTF.

This CDR3 is CATSSWTGKNSPLHF. The CDR3 DNA reads TGTGCCACCAGCAGTTGGACAGGGAAAAATTCACCCCTCCACTTT. The chain employs TRBV15 and TRBJ1-6; 8 bases agree with TRBD1. V dropped 3 bases and J dropped 7; count of bases not matched to a gene: 5. Germline V CDR1 and CDR2: LNHNV, YYDKDF (reference sequence). The CDR3 totals 15 residues.

The chain is built from TRBV7-2 and TRBJ2-3; the D gene is possibly TRBD2 (5 bases). V gave up 2 bases and J gave up 0 bases, with 6 bases separating them. The CDR3 has 14 amino acids. From germline, CDR1 is SGHTA and CDR2 FQGNSA. The CDR3 loop reads CASSLIASTDTQYF. The CDR3, as DNA: TGTGCCAGCAGCTTAATAGCGAGCACAGATACGCAGTATTTT.

The gene calls are TRBV5-1 and TRBJ2-7; 7 bases are a match to TRBD1. J gave up 3 bases and V 3 bases, and 6 bases lay outside the gene matches. CDR1 SGHRS and CDR2 YFSETQ come from the germline V gene. The CDR3 covers 14 residues. CDR3 protein: CASSSGQVSYEQYF. For the CDR3, the DNA is TGCGCCAGCAGCTCCGGACAGGTTAGCTACGAGCAGTACTTC. The full variable domain, rest sourced from reference TRBV5-1 and TRBJ2-7, is KAGVTQTPRYLIKTRGQQVTLSCSPISGHRSVSWYQQTPGQGLQFLFEYFSETQRNKGNFPGRFSGRQFSNSRSEMNVSTLELGDSALYLCASSSGQVSYEQYFGPGTRLTVT.

This clone was seen a handful of times. The rearrangement links TRBV29-1 to TRBJ1-3; D gene unclear. The V gene's germline CDR1 is SQVTM and CDR2 ANQGSEA. This CDR3 comprises 12 residues. V lost 5 bases to trimming and J lost 4 bases, with 9 bases between them. CDR3 in amino acids: CSVIPTGNTIYF. The CDR3 DNA sequence: TGCAGCGTTATTCCGACGGGAAACACCATATATTTT. The full variable domain, completed using reference TRBV29-1 and TRBJ1-3, is SAVISQKPSRDICQRGTSLTIQCQVDSQVTMMFWYRQQPGQSLTLIATANQGSEATYESGFVIDKFPISRPNLTFSTLTVSNMSPEDSSIYLCSVIPTGNTIYFGEGSWLTVV.

In its sample, this clone was seen a few times. CDR3 protein: CSVEATGVNYGYTF. The CDR3 bases are TGCAGCGTTGAGGCCACAGGGGTGAACTATGGCTACACCTTC. The rearrangement links TRBV29-1 to TRBJ1-2, with TRBD1 matching 7 bases. The V gene end was trimmed by 3 bases and the J gene end by 2 bases; junction bases not matched to a gene: 6. The CDR3 covers 14 residues. CDR1 is SQVTM, CDR2 ANQGSEA, per germline.

The DNA for the CDR3 is TGTGCCAGCAGTCGGGACGGCCGTAATTCACCCCTCCACTTT. Translating it yields CASSRDGRNSPLHF. The chain combines TRBV11-3 with TRBJ1-6; D may be TRBD1 (5 bases). The germline CDR1 and CDR2 sequences are SGHNT and YENEEA. V lost 6 bases and J lost 6, with 12 bases in between. The length of the CDR3 is 14 residues.

The chain uses TRBV10-2 and TRBJ1-5; no definite D call. The CDR3 has 13 residues. Trimming pared 0 bases from V and 5 bases from J, leaving 5 bases between. Germline assignment: CDR1 WSHSY and CDR2 SAAADI. The DNA for the CDR3 is TGCGCCAGCAGTGAGTCGGGGTATCAGCCCCAGCATTTT. This translates into CASSESGYQPQHF.

A single count supports this clone. The chain uses TRBV5-4 and TRBJ2-5; weak D call: TRBD2 (7 bases). This CDR3 is 15 amino acids long. Trimming left V 1 base short and J 2 bases short, with 12 bases between. The germline CDR1 and CDR2 sequences are SGHNT and YYREEE (reference sequence). This CDR3 reads CASSLRGGAQETQYF. As DNA, the CDR3 is TGTGCCAGCAGCTTGAGAGGGGGGGCACAAGAGACCCAGTACTTC. Together with reference TRBV5-4 and TRBJ2-5, the CDR3 gives the full variable domain: ETGVTQSPTHLIKTRGQQVTLRCSSQSGHNTVSWYQQALGQGPQFIFQYYREEENGRGNFPPRFSGLQFPNYSSELNVNALELDDSALYLCASSLRGGAQETQYFGPGTRLLVL.

The gene calls are TRBV27 and TRBJ2-2, with D perhaps TRBD1 or TRBD2 (7 bases each). The CDR3 is 15 residues long. Trimming stripped 4 bases from V and 4 bases from J, with 13 bases between. Germline CDR1 is MNHEY and CDR2 is SMNVEV (reference sequence). The CDR3: CASSWGRGLTGELFF. For the CDR3, the DNA is TGTGCCAGCAGTTGGGGGAGGGGGCTCACCGGGGAGCTGTTTTTT.

This clone appeared once. The rearrangement uses TRBV5-1 and TRBJ1-5; D may be TRBD1 (5 bases). This CDR3 region has 15 residues. Germline values: CDR1 SGHRS, CDR2 YFSETQ. The germline V and J ends were trimmed by 0 bases and 6 bases, with 13 bases remaining between them. The CDR3 spells CASSLAPGSGQPQHF. The CDR3 DNA reads as TGCGCCAGCAGCTTGGCGCCAGGGTCGGGTCAGCCCCAGCATTTT.

This clone has just a few counts. This chain joins TRBV9 and TRBJ1-2; D gene unclear. Deletions cut 2 bases from V and 4 bases from J, with 15 bases between. The V gene's germline CDR1 is SGDLS and CDR2 YYNGEE. The CDR3 consists of 15 residues. This chain's CDR3 is CASSVAPGEGYGYTF. CDR3 DNA: TGTGCCAGCAGCGTGGCCCCGGGCGAGGGCTATGGCTACACCTTC.

V and J are TRBV10-3 and TRBJ2-1; 10 bases align to TRBD2. Trimming at V came to 3 bases and at J to 0 bases, leaving 8 bases not matched to a gene. CDR1 is ENHRY and CDR2 is SYGVKD in the germline V gene. There are 18 residues in the CDR3. CDR3 sequence: CAISDSALAGDSYNEQFF. CDR3 DNA: TGTGCCATCAGTGACTCGGCCCTAGCGGGGGACTCCTACAATGAGCAGTTCTTC.

The gene calls are TRBV2 and TRBJ1-4; D is unclear. Trimming took 6 bases from V and 6 from J, leaving 11 bases between them. There are 13 residues in the CDR3. Germline CDR1 and CDR2: SNHLY and FYNNEI. The CDR3 DNA reads TGTGCCAGCAGAGGAGTAACCCATGAAAAACTGTTTTTT. Amino acid sequence: CASRGVTHEKLFF.

This clone was counted a few times. J is TRBJ1-4 and V is TRBV2; D is unresolved. The CDR3 has 14 amino acids. Germline lookup yields CDR1 SNHLY and CDR2 FYNNEI. V lost 7 bases and J lost 6, with 15 bases in between. CDR3 in DNA: TGTGCCAGCACCCCCCGGACGGAAGATGAAAAACTGTTTTTT. Its translation: CASTPRTEDEKLFF. The full variable domain, in which reference TRBV2 and TRBJ1-4 provide the parts outside the CDR3, is EPEVTQTPSHQVTQMGQEVILRCVPISNHLYFYWYRQILGQKVEFLVSFYNNEISEKSEIFDDQFSVERPDGSNFTLKIRSTKLEDSAMYFCASTPRTEDEKLFFGSGTQLSVL.